The rows below give T cell receptor beta chains drawn from one sample of a study of graft-versus-host responses after intestinal transplantation. The repertoire was sequenced with immunoSEQ multiplex PCR; TCRdb's copy has only in-frame clones and lacks some. The data contain about 19,000 clones, about 89% of them singletons. The sequencing here drew on bone marrow, taken roughly 19 weeks after transplant. The receptors here all came from a human patient who received an intestinal transplant, so some T cells may come from the graft donor. Each CDR3 is given with its conserved first and last residue. D genes are given only for firm matches. Clone size, where shown, is once, few, many, or a class for clones that have expanded.

v_gene	abundance	j_gene	d_gene	CDR3aa	CDR3nt
TRBV28	.	TRBJ1-4	.	CASSRDFPYEKLFF	TGTGCCAGCAGCAGGGACTTCCCTTATGAAAAACTGTTTTTT
TRBV6-1	.	TRBJ2-4	TRBD2	CASSEATGRGHPKNIQYF	TGTGCCAGCAGTGAAGCCACCGGGAGGGGTCACCCCAAAAACATTCAGTACTTC
TRBV19	.	TRBJ1-5	.	CASSIATGFSNQPQHF	TGTGCCAGTAGTATAGCGACGGGGTTTAGCAATCAGCCCCAGCATTTT
TRBV19	.	TRBJ2-7	TRBD2	CASSRKSPGLAETYEQYF	TGTGCCAGTAGCCGCAAGTCCCCTGGACTAGCGGAGACCTACGAGCAGTACTTC
TRBV6-5	.	TRBJ2-5	.	CASSYSRIQETQYF	TGTGCCAGCAGTTACTCCCGGATACAAGAGACCCAGTACTTC
TRBV29-1	.	TRBJ1-2	TRBD1	CSVTTGASYGYTF	TGCAGCGTAACAACAGGGGCTTCTTATGGCTACACCTTC
TRBV13	once	TRBJ2-3	TRBD1	CASSLWGQTNTDTQYF	TGTGCCAGCAGCTTATGGGGACAGACTAACACAGATACGCAGTATTTT
TRBV6-9	.	TRBJ2-6	.	CASSEGTSGANVLTF	TGTGCCAGCAGTGAAGGGACATCTGGGGCCAACGTCCTGACTTTC
TRBV9	.	TRBJ2-3	.	CASSVAGWATDTQYF	TGTGCCAGCAGCGTAGCAGGCTGGGCCACAGATACGCAGTATTTT
TRBV5-1	.	TRBJ2-2	TRBD2	CASRTSETGELFF	TGCGCCAGCAGGACTAGCGAAACCGGGGAGCTGTTTTTT